Below are 20 T cell receptor beta chains sequenced from a single sample in a study of blood T cell repertoires in COVID-19. The protocol was immunoSEQ multiplex PCR, while the TCRdb copy is restricted to in-frame clones and leaves out a portion. There are 250,000 to 300,000 clones in the sample; about 80% occur only once, and over 4% lies in the top ten. Sequenced sample: PBMCs or T cells enriched from blood (not recorded which). These receptors were collected from a man aged 25 to 40 with acute COVID-19.

The rearrangement uses TRBV9 and TRBJ2-2, with a possible D match to TRBD1 (6 bases). This CDR3 spans 15 amino acids. V lost 10 bases and J 4 bases, leaving 20 bases between the germline ends. Germline-derived CDR1 and CDR2 are SGDLS and YYNGEE. Here the CDR3 DNA reads TGTGCCTCGGAAAGGGGGATCGAGGTCACCGGGGAGCTGTTTTTT. The encoded protein is CASERGIEVTGELFF.

The J gene is TRBJ1-1, the V gene TRBV11-2; D gene ambiguous. Per germline, CDR1 SGHAT and CDR2 FQNNGV. V dropped 1 base and J dropped 1 base, with 13 bases sitting between them. This CDR3 comprises 16 residues. The CDR3 reads CASSLGGRRGNTEAFF. The CDR3 nucleotides read TGTGCCAGCAGCTTAGGTGGGAGGAGAGGGAACACTGAAGCTTTCTTT.

This clone was counted between two and nine times. The rearrangement joins TRBV29-1 to TRBJ1-5; weak D call: TRBD1 (5 bases). V gave up 6 bases and J gave up 3 bases, with 12 bases separating them. Germline-derived CDR1 and CDR2 are SQVTM and ANQGSEA. The CDR3 is 13 amino acids. The CDR3, as DNA: TGCAGCGTGCAGGGCTTTGCCAATCAGCCCCAGCATTTT. This translates into CSVQGFANQPQHF.

The chain recombines TRBV24-1 with TRBJ1-1; a weak D match, TRBD1 (5 bases). This CDR3 region has 14 residues. CDR1 and CDR2 from the germline V gene are KGHDR and SFDVKD. V lost 8 bases and J 6 bases, leaving 18 bases between the germline ends. Here the CDR3 reads CATIGPGEGAEAFF. The CDR3 DNA is TGTGCCACCATCGGTCCGGGGGAGGGTGCTGAAGCTTTCTTT.

The J gene is TRBJ1-5, the V gene TRBV7-9, with 8 bases fitting TRBD1. CDR1 SEHNR and CDR2 FQNEAQ come from the germline V gene (reference sequence). The CDR3 is made up of 15 amino acids. J gave up 4 bases and V 1 base, and 3 bases lay outside the gene matches. CDR3 sequence reads: CASSLEQGGNQPQHF. In DNA, the CDR3 is TGTGCCAGCAGCTTAGAACAGGGGGGTAATCAGCCCCAGCATTTT.

This clone appeared a few times. The chain recombines TRBV9 with TRBJ1-6; no clear D. Trimming removed 0 bases from V and 2 bases from J, with 3 bases in between. CDR1 is SGDLS, CDR2 YYNGEE, per germline. CDR3 size: 14 residues. CDR3 sequence reads: CASSVATYNSPLHF. The CDR3 DNA sequence: TGTGCCAGCAGCGTAGCTACCTATAATTCACCCCTCCACTTT.

This clone was counted a few times. This chain links TRBV2 with TRBJ2-2; no firm D call. Looked up from germline, CDR1 is SNHLY and CDR2 is FYNNEI. V was shortened by 2 bases and J by 6 bases, with 10 bases between the two germline ends. This CDR3 contains 14 residues. The CDR3 coding sequence is TGTGCCAGCAGTGAACTGCGAGTACCCGGGGAGCTGTTTTTT. Protein: CASSELRVPGELFF.

Worth noting for this clone: Since the CDR3 does not end with the conserved phenylalanine or tryptophan, this likely comes from a read error. No DNA is shown, since the ends of the CDR3 on it are uncertain; the CDR3 is the one TCRdb lists. The chain uses TRBV12-3 or TRBV12-4 and TRBJ1-4; the D call of TRBD1 is as the table states it, not checked on the DNA. The CDR3 spans 10 residues, counting both ends. The CDR3 here is CASGSDRIIR.

The count of this clone is one. The chain uses TRBV5-5 and TRBJ1-5; 7 positions match TRBD1. CDR3 length equals 15 residues. The J segment lost 2 bases and the V segment lost 2 bases, leaving 4 bases of the junction unmatched. Looked up from germline, CDR1 is SGHKS and CDR2 is YYEKEE (reference sequence). The DNA for the CDR3 is TGTGCCAGCAGCTTCGACGGACAGGGCAATCAGCCCCAGCATTTT. It translates to CASSFDGQGNQPQHF.

The chain recombines TRBV28 with TRBJ1-2; no definite D call. This CDR3 comprises 13 residues. CDR1 and CDR2 (germline): MDHEN, SYDVKM. The V gene lost 6 bases and the J gene lost 2 bases, with 10 bases spanning the gap. The CDR3 region is CASSDTNNYGYTF. For the CDR3, the DNA is TGTGCCAGCAGCGACACAAACAACTATGGCTACACCTTC.

The V and J genes are TRBV27 and TRBJ1-5; 8 nucleotides match TRBD1. CDR1 MNHEY and CDR2 SMNVEV come from the germline V gene (reference sequence). The CDR3 has 14 residues. Trimming at V came to 5 bases and at J to 4 bases, leaving 4 bases not matched to a gene. Here the CDR3 DNA reads TGTGCCAGCAGTCCACAGGGGGGGAATCAGCCCCAGCATTTT. Protein: CASSPQGGNQPQHF.

The chain carries TRBV24-1 and TRBJ1-2, with 10 bases matching TRBD1. Germline CDR1 is KGHDR and CDR2 is SFDVKD. V shed 2 bases and J 7 bases; nucleotides not matched to a gene: 9. The CDR3 sequence is 16 residues long. CDR3 sequence (DNA): TGTGCCACCAGTGATTACCGGACAGGGGGGTCCTTTGGCTACACCTTC. Residues: CATSDYRTGGSFGYTF.

The chain is built from TRBV4-1 and TRBJ2-2; possible D gene TRBD1, 6 bases. CDR1 is MGHRA, CDR2 YSYEKL, per germline. This CDR3 has 17 residues. V lost 0 bases and J lost 4, with 15 bases in between. DNA for the CDR3: TGCGCCAGCAGCCAAGATCCAACGAACAGGGCCACCGGGGAGCTGTTTTTT. Residues: CASSQDPTNRATGELFF.

The chain combines TRBV28 with TRBJ2-5; 9 bases line up with TRBD1. Germline CDR1 MDHEN, CDR2 SYDVKM. The CDR3 is made up of 15 amino acids. The V segment lost 4 bases and the J segment 5 bases; nucleotides outside the gene matches: 8. CDR3 bases: TGTGCCAGCAGTTCACCGGGACAGGGAAAGGAGACCCAGTACTTC. Encoded protein: CASSSPGQGKETQYF.

The rearrangement uses TRBV27 and TRBJ1-5; 7 nucleotides agree with TRBD1. The V and J ends lost 3 bases and 4 bases, in that order; junction bases with no gene match: 9. Germline V gene lookup returns CDR1 MNHEY and CDR2 SMNVEV (reference sequence). The CDR3 contains 16 residues. Written as DNA, the CDR3 is TGTGCCAGCAGTTTGTTTGGGACAGTACGAAATCAGCCCCAGCATTTT. Amino acid sequence: CASSLFGTVRNQPQHF.

The rearrangement uses TRBV5-6 and TRBJ1-3; 10 nucleotides match TRBD1. The CDR3 consists of 14 residues. Germline V gene lookup returns CDR1 SGHDT and CDR2 YYEEEE. The trim removed 5 bases at V and 11 bases at J, leaving 10 bases unmatched. In DNA, the CDR3 is TGTGCCAGCAGATTCGCGGGACAGGGGTATCCCATATATTTT. It translates to CASRFAGQGYPIYF. Filled out from reference TRBV5-6 and TRBJ1-3, the complete variable domain reads DAGVTQSPTHLIKTRGQQVTLRCSPKSGHDTVSWYQQALGQGPQFIFQYYEEEERQRGNFPDRFSGHQFPNYSSELNVNALLLGDSALYLCASRFAGQGYPIYFGEGSWLTVV.

The V call is TRBV6-5, the J call TRBJ1-1; 9 bases are shared with TRBD1. The CDR3 is 15 amino acids. The J segment lost 4 bases and the V segment lost 7 bases, leaving 10 bases of the junction unmatched. From germline, CDR1 is MNHEY and CDR2 SVGAGI. CDR3 coding DNA: TGTGCCAGCATCTCGACAGGGGGAAGAGGCACTGAAGCTTTCTTT. As protein: CASISTGGRGTEAFF.

The rearrangement uses TRBV29-1 and TRBJ1-1; 9 bases are shared with TRBD1. Losses at the gene ends were 1 base for V and 5 bases for J; bases not matched to a gene: 14. Germline values: CDR1 SQVTM, CDR2 ANQGSEA. This CDR3 has 17 amino acids. CDR3 sequence reads: CSVEVVTGGISQTEAFF. The CDR3 DNA reads TGCAGCGTTGAAGTGGTAACAGGGGGCATCAGTCAGACTGAAGCTTTCTTT.

The chain uses TRBV7-9 and TRBJ2-3, with D possibly TRBD2 on 5 matching bases. Trimming removed 3 bases from V and 1 base from J, with 11 bases in between. Germline V CDR1 and CDR2: SEHNR, FQNEAQ (reference sequence). The CDR3 spans 15 residues. CDR3 sequence: CASSFEGPRTDTQYF. The CDR3 bases are TGTGCCAGCAGCTTCGAGGGTCCTCGCACAGATACGCAGTATTTT.

The chain couples TRBV27 to TRBJ1-2; tentatively, D is TRBD1 (5 bases). Germline CDR1 MNHEY, CDR2 SMNVEV (reference sequence). This CDR3 comprises 15 residues. V shed 3 bases and J shed 6 bases, with 17 bases lying between them. The CDR3 reads CASSFSKGGTDGYTF. The CDR3 DNA is TGTGCCAGCAGTTTCTCTAAGGGCGGGACCGATGGCTACACCTTC.